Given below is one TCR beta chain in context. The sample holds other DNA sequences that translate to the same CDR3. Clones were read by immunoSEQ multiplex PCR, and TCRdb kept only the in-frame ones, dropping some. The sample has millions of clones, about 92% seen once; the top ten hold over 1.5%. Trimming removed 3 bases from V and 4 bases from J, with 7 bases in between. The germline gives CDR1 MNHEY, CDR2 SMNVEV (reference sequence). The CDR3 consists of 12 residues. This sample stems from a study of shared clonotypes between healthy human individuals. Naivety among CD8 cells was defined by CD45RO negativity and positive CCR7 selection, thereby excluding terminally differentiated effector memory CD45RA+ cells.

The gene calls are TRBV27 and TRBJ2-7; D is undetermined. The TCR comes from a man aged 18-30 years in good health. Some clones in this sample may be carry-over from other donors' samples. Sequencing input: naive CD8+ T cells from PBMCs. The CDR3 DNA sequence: TGTGCCAGCAGTTTGTCTGCTTACGAGCAGTACTTC. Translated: CASSLSAYEQYF.